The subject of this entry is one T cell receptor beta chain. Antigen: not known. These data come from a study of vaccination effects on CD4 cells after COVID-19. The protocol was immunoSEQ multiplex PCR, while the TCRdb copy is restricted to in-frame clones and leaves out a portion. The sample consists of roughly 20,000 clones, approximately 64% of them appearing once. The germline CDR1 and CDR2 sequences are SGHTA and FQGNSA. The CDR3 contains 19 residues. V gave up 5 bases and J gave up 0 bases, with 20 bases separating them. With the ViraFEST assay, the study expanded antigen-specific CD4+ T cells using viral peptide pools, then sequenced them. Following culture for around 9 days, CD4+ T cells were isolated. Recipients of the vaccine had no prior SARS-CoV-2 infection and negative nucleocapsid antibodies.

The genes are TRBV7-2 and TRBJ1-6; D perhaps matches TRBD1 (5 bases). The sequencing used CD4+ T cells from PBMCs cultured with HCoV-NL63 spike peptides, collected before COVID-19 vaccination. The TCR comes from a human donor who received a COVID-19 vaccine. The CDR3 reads CASSRTNYRRSSYNSPLHF. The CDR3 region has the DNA TGTGCCAGCAGCCGTACGAATTACAGGAGGAGCTCCTATAATTCACCCCTCCACTTT.